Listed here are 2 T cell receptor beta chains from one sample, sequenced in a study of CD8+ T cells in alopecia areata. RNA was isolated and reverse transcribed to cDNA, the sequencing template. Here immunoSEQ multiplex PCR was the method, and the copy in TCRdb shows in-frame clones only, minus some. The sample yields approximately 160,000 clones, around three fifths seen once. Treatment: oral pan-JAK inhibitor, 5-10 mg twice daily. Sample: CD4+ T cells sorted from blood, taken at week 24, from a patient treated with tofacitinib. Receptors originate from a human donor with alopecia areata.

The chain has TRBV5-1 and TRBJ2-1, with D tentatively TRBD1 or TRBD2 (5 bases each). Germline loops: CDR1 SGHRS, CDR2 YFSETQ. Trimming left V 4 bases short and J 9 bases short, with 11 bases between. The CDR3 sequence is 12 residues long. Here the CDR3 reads CASSAERGEQFF. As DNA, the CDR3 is TGCGCCAGCAGCGCCGAGAGGGGTGAGCAGTTCTTC.

The CDR3 bases are TGTGCCTGGAGTAAGGACAGGACATTCTATGGCTACACCTTC. This codes for CAWSKDRTFYGYTF. The V and J genes are TRBV30 and TRBJ1-2, with 7 bases that match TRBD1. The CDR3 totals 14 residues. Germline lookup yields CDR1 GTSNPN and CDR2 SVGIG (reference sequence). Unmatched junction bases numbered 7, after V lost 2 bases and J lost 4 bases.